The rows below give T cell receptor beta chains drawn from one sample of a study of shared clonotypes between healthy human individuals. Clones were read by immunoSEQ multiplex PCR, and TCRdb kept only the in-frame ones, dropping some. Found here are hundreds of thousands of clones, approximately 97% of them singletons; the top ten hold about 0.06%. The source material was naive CD4+ T cells sorted from blood. The origin of the receptors is a woman in her twenties or thirties in good health. CDR3s include the opening cysteine and the closing phenylalanine or tryptophan. D genes are given only for firm matches. Some rows mark clone size as missing; the rest say once, few, many or name a class of expanded clone.

j_call clone_size v_call d_call cdr3_aa cdr3_nt
TRBJ2-7 once TRBV7-2 - CASSFIRGPGYSYEQYF TGTGCCAGCAGCTTTATCCGGGGGCCAGGATACTCCTACGAGCAGTACTTC
TRBJ2-1 - TRBV18 TRBD2 CASSLGTSGIRTDEQFF TGTGCCAGCTCACTGGGGACTAGCGGGATTAGAACCGATGAGCAGTTCTTC
TRBJ2-7 once TRBV6-1 TRBD2 CASSEVAGVGEQYF TGTGCCAGCAGTGAAGTTGCGGGAGTGGGCGAGCAGTACTTC
TRBJ1-4 - TRBV7-2 - CASSLRRGNEKLFF TGTGCCAGCAGCCTCCGACGGGGTAATGAAAAACTGTTTTTT
TRBJ2-3 - TRBV7-9 - CASSYGTPYEGTQYF TGTGCCAGCAGCTACGGGACTCCGTACGAGGGAACGCAGTATTTT
TRBJ2-5 - TRBV5-5 - CASSFVGSMLRFQETQYF TGTGCCAGCAGCTTTGTCGGGTCCATGCTCCGATTCCAAGAGACCCAGTACTTC
TRBJ2-7 - TRBV5-4 TRBD2 CASSFSSGMSYEQYF TGTGCCAGCAGCTTCTCTAGCGGGATGTCTTACGAGCAGTACTTC
TRBJ1-5 - TRBV29-1 - CSVSDTINQPQHF TGCAGCGTATCGGACACGATCAATCAGCCCCAGCATTTT
TRBJ2-7 - TRBV30 - CAWSVTGSYEQYF TGTGCCTGGAGTGTCACTGGCTCCTACGAGCAGTACTTC
TRBJ2-2 - TRBV9 - CASSVGGSTPTGELFF TGTGCCAGCAGCGTAGGAGGCTCTACCCCGACCGGGGAGCTGTTTTTT
TRBJ1-1 - TRBV19 TRBD1 CASSTGQGDTEAFF TGTGCCAGTAGTACCGGACAGGGGGACACTGAAGCTTTCTTT
TRBJ2-7 - TRBV6-5 TRBD1 CASSLLGQGAWEQYF TGTGCCAGCAGTTTATTGGGACAGGGGGCGTGGGAGCAGTACTTC
TRBJ2-7 - TRBV6-5 TRBD1 CASKTQGARYEQYF TGTGCCAGCAAGACACAGGGGGCGCGGTACGAGCAGTACTTC
TRBJ1-5 - TRBV5-1 TRBD1 CASSLEGAFSNQPQHF TGCGCCAGCAGCTTGGAGGGGGCTTTTAGCAATCAGCCCCAGCATTTT
TRBJ1-2 once TRBV25-1 - CASSGYRVFRDGYTF TGTGCCAGCAGTGGCTACAGGGTTTTTAGGGATGGCTACACCTTC
TRBJ2-5 - TRBV19 - CASSIIGTGETQYF TGTGCCAGTAGTATTATAGGCACGGGGGAGACCCAGTACTTC
TRBJ2-5 once TRBV27 - CASSFRVFETQYF TGTGCCAGCAGTTTCAGGGTGTTCGAGACCCAGTACTTC
TRBJ2-3 - TRBV10-1 - CASSDSQGRDTQYF TGCGCCAGCAGTGATAGTCAGGGTAGGGATACGCAGTATTTT
TRBJ1-5 few TRBV4-1 - CASSQVGRGRQPQHF TGCGCCAGCAGCCAAGTCGGCAGGGGAAGGCAGCCCCAGCATTTT
TRBJ2-2 - TRBV9 - CASSAGLATGELFF TGTGCCAGCAGCGCGGGGTTAGCGACCGGGGAGCTGTTTTTT
TRBJ2-1 - TRBV2 TRBD1 CASRQGAREQFF TGTGCCAGCAGACAGGGGGCGCGGGAGCAGTTCTTC
TRBJ1-3 - TRBV7-8 - CASSGRTRSGNTIYF TGTGCCAGCAGCGGAAGGACTCGCTCTGGAAACACCATATATTTT
TRBJ2-7 - TRBV2 TRBD1 CASNRGQLSYEQYF TGTGCCAGCAACAGGGGCCAATTGTCGTACGAGCAGTACTTC
TRBJ1-2 - TRBV5-1 - CASSFDGDYGYTF TGCGCCAGCAGCTTTGACGGTGACTATGGCTACACCTTC
TRBJ1-1 - TRBV5-6 - CASSRATNTEAFF TGTGCCAGCAGCCGGGCCACGAACACTGAAGCTTTCTTT
TRBJ2-1 - TRBV11-2 TRBD1 CASSFSHGTGGWNEQFF TGTGCCAGCAGCTTTAGCCACGGGACAGGGGGTTGGAATGAGCAGTTCTTC
TRBJ1-3 - TRBV5-1 - CASSFKAGSGNTIYF TGCGCCAGCAGCTTTAAGGCTGGATCTGGAAACACCATATATTTT
TRBJ2-1 - TRBV7-8 TRBD2 CASSLAEREWDEQFF TGTGCCAGCAGCTTAGCAGAGCGGGAGTGGGATGAGCAGTTCTTC
TRBJ1-1 - TRBV11-2 TRBD1 CASSLGDRGTEAFF TGTGCCAGCAGCTTAGGGGACAGGGGCACTGAAGCTTTCTTT
TRBJ2-1 - TRBV5-1 TRBD2 CASSSRAGAVYNEQFF TGCGCCAGCAGCTCTCGAGCGGGAGCAGTCTACAATGAGCAGTTCTTC
TRBJ1-5 once TRBV7-9 TRBD1 CASSLNGTGGNNQPQHF TGTGCCAGCAGCTTAAATGGGACAGGGGGCAATAATCAGCCCCAGCATTTT
TRBJ2-7 - TRBV7-9 - CASSLFTLTGYEQYF TGTGCCAGCAGCTTATTCACTTTGACAGGCTACGAGCAGTACTTC
TRBJ2-5 once TRBV5-1 - CASSPWAGPRETQYF TGCGCCAGCAGCCCTTGGGCAGGTCCACGGGAGACCCAGTACTTC
TRBJ2-1 - TRBV19 TRBD2 CASSKRRGRREGISYNEQFF TGTGCCAGTAGCAAGCGGCGGGGGCGGCGGGAGGGGATTTCCTACAATGAGCAGTTCTTC
TRBJ1-1 - TRBV18 - CASSGRDRGARDTEAFF TGTGCCAGCTCAGGACGGGATAGGGGGGCCCGGGACACTGAAGCTTTCTTT
TRBJ2-1 - TRBV6-1 - CASMFGSGWAYEQFF TGTGCCAGCATGTTTGGGAGCGGGTGGGCCTATGAGCAGTTCTTC
TRBJ1-4 - TRBV6-1 TRBD1 CASSEATGVGEKLFF TGTGCCAGCAGTGAAGCGACAGGGGTGGGTGAAAAACTGTTTTTT
TRBJ2-7 - TRBV28 - CASTSPSGQPTYYEQYF TGTGCCAGCACCTCTCCGAGTGGTCAGCCGACTTACTACGAGCAGTACTTC
TRBJ2-1 - TRBV7-9 - CASSRLVRNEQFF TGTGCCAGCAGCCGTTTAGTCCGAAATGAGCAGTTCTTC
TRBJ2-1 once TRBV19 TRBD2 CASTSELAGAYEQFF TGTGCCAGTACCTCCGAACTAGCGGGAGCCTATGAGCAGTTCTTC
TRBJ1-5 - TRBV21-1 - CASSTGTEDQPQHF TGTGCCAGCAGCACTGGGACGGAAGATCAGCCCCAGCATTTT
TRBJ2-5 - TRBV7-8 TRBD2 CASSFPKLAGDQETQYF TGTGCCAGCAGCTTCCCTAAATTAGCGGGAGACCAAGAGACCCAGTACTTC
TRBJ2-2 - TRBV19 TRBD1 CASRGKGALNTGELFF TGTGCCAGTAGAGGAAAGGGGGCCCTGAACACCGGGGAGCTGTTTTTT
TRBJ1-2 - TRBV6-6 - CASSSSGTGYGYTF TGTGCCAGCAGTTCCTCCGGGACGGGCTATGGCTACACCTTC
TRBJ2-7 - TRBV18 TRBD1 CASSPGDRGEQYF TGTGCCAGCTCACCAGGGGACAGGGGAGAGCAGTACTTC
TRBJ2-5 - TRBV19 - CASSMGQVETQYF TGTGCCAGTAGTATGGGACAAGTGGAGACCCAGTACTTC
TRBJ1-1 - TRBV29-1 - CSVARGGNTEAFF TGCAGCGTTGCAAGGGGGGGGAACACTGAAGCTTTCTTT
TRBJ2-7 - TRBV28 - CASRGTGQAFGEQYF TGTGCCAGCAGGGGGACTGGACAGGCTTTCGGGGAGCAGTACTTC
TRBJ2-1 - TRBV29-1 TRBD2 CSVRTSGSPYNEQFF TGCAGCGTTAGGACTAGCGGGAGCCCCTACAATGAGCAGTTCTTC
TRBJ1-2 - TRBV27 - CASSWRGGRYGYTF TGTGCCAGCAGTTGGAGGGGGGGCCGTTATGGCTACACCTTC
TRBJ1-1 few TRBV20-1 - CSALDSTEAFF TGCAGTGCCTTGGACAGCACTGAAGCTTTCTTT
TRBJ1-1 - TRBV6-1 - CASRVGGTMNTEAFF TGTGCCAGCAGGGTGGGGGGTACCATGAACACTGAAGCTTTCTTT
TRBJ2-5 - TRBV28 TRBD2 CASSLLTGGSQETQYF TGTGCCAGCAGTTTATTGACGGGGGGATCCCAAGAGACCCAGTACTTC
TRBJ2-7 - TRBV2 - CASRARSSYEQYF TGTGCCAGCAGGGCCAGGAGCTCCTACGAGCAGTACTTC
TRBJ1-1 - TRBV5-6 - CASSSLAGSSRRVF TGTGCCAGCAGCTCATTAGCGGGAAGTAGTCGCCGCGTCTTT
TRBJ2-1 - TRBV9 - CASSAAPQDNEQFF TGTGCCAGCAGCGCTGCCCCTCAGGACAATGAGCAGTTCTTC
TRBJ2-7 - TRBV19 - CASTDGIYEQYF TGTGCCAGTACGGACGGAATTTACGAGCAGTACTTC
TRBJ2-3 - TRBV9 TRBD1 CASSAETGRSTDTQYF TGTGCCAGCAGCGCAGAGACAGGGCGCAGCACAGATACGCAGTATTTT
TRBJ1-2 - TRBV5-1 TRBD1 CASSSDRYYGYTF TGCGCCAGCAGCTCGGACAGGTACTATGGCTACACCTTC